The source of this T cell receptor (beta chain) is a study of immune evolution from preneoplasia to lung adenocarcinoma. Overall study findings and caveats: Top clone share appeared to fall from AAH through AIS, MIA, adenocarcinoma. Later-stage lesions appeared to have more T cells, more diversity, less clonality.

Patient tissue came from resections in Japan or China, 2014–2017. Histologic diagnosis was independently verified by two lung pathologists. Profiled with immunoSEQ multiplex PCR; TCRdb holds only in-frame clones, not every one. The repertoire holds some 10,000 clones, with over 70% as singletons. Worth noting for this clone: Antigen specificity is unknown.

The TCR was taken from a person between 60 and 69 years old with lung adenocarcinoma. Some clones in this sample may be carry-over from other donors' samples. Material for sequencing was FFPE normal lung tissue adjacent to the tumor.

Here the CDR3 reads CSAKTGTGSSYEQYF. The CDR3 region has the DNA TGCAGCGCTAAAACCGGGACCGGTTCCTCCTACGAGCAGTACTTC. The rearrangement links TRBV29-1 to TRBJ2-7; D may be TRBD1 or TRBD2 (5 bases each). The germline V gene encodes CDR1 SQVTM and CDR2 ANQGSEA. V was pared by 7 bases and J by 0 bases, with 19 bases between. The CDR3 runs 15 residues.